These T cell receptor beta chains were read from a single sample in a study of blood T cell repertoires in COVID-19. Repertoires were generated with immunoSEQ multiplex PCR, while TCRdb's copy carries only in-frame clones and drops some. The sample has about 410,000 clones, roughly 90% seen once; the top ten hold about 1.6%. The sequenced sample was peripheral blood. The receptors originated from a woman in her thirties or forties with COVID-19, enrolled during active disease. Both conserved end residues are part of each CDR3. The D gene is left open where the match is weak. The listing skips clone size in some rows; elsewhere it reads once, few, many or a size class.

>NA|NA|TRBV4-3|TRBJ1-1
CASSQEGPRGAFF
TGCGCCAGCAGCCAAGAGGGTCCGCGAGGTGCTTTCTTT
>NA|NA|TRBV7-9|TRBJ2-1
CASSPGYEQFF
TGTGCCAGCAGCCCGGGGTATGAGCAGTTCTTC
>TRBD1|NA|TRBV6-2/TRBV6-3|TRBJ2-5
CASSVNRGETQYF
TGTGCCAGCAGCGTTAACAGGGGAGAGACCCAGTACTTC
>NA|NA|TRBV19|TRBJ1-5
CASSTPWRGGDQPQHF
TGTGCCAGTAGTACCCCCTGGAGGGGAGGCGATCAGCCCCAGCATTTT
>TRBD1|NA|TRBV18|TRBJ1-3
CASSPLHRRGFSGNTIYF
TGTGCCAGCTCACCACTTCACCGCAGGGGGTTCTCTGGAAACACCATATATTTT
>NA|NA|TRBV3-1/TRBV3-2|TRBJ1-2
CASSQETGTPLNYGYTF
TGTGCCAGCAGCCAGGAAACCGGGACTCCCTTAAACTATGGCTACACCTTC
>NA|NA|TRBV7-9|TRBJ1-1
CASSLRQTEAFF
TGTGCCAGCAGCCTCCGTCAGACTGAAGCTTTCTTT
>NA|NA|TRBV21-1|TRBJ1-2
CASSKELSRSYSNYGYTF
TGTGCCAGCAGCAAAGAGTTGAGCAGGTCCTACAGTAACTATGGCTACACCTTC
>NA|once|TRBV4-3|TRBJ1-1
CASSLQRNTEAFF
TGCGCCAGCAGCCTACAGAGGAACACTGAAGCTTTCTTT
>NA|NA|TRBV5-1|TRBJ2-2
CASSPTGWENTGELFF
TGCGCCAGCAGTCCTACAGGGTGGGAGAACACCGGGGAGCTGTTTTTT
>TRBD2|once|TRBV9|TRBJ2-1
CASSASGRVSYNEQFF
TGTGCCAGCAGCGCAAGCGGGAGGGTCTCCTACAATGAGCAGTTCTTC
>NA|NA|TRBV7-2|TRBJ2-5
CASSFSSQETQYF
TGTGCCAGCAGCTTCTCCAGCCAAGAGACCCAGTACTTC
>TRBD1|NA|TRBV6-6|TRBJ1-1
CATWTGGENTEAFF
TGTGCCACGTGGACAGGGGGAGAGAACACTGAAGCTTTCTTT
>NA|NA|TRBV7-8|TRBJ1-4
CASSRSGPTNEKLFF
TGTGCCAGCAGCCGGTCAGGTCCAACTAATGAAAAACTGTTTTTT
>TRBD1|NA|TRBV18|TRBJ1-1
CASSPLGGTTNTEAFF
TGTGCCAGCTCACCCTTAGGGGGCACGACGAACACTGAAGCTTTCTTT
>NA|few|TRBV7-8|TRBJ1-2
CASSFGQTHYGYTF
TGTGCCAGCAGCTTCGGACAGACCCACTATGGCTACACCTTC
>NA|few|TRBV7-9|TRBJ1-1
CASSLLGGAAEAFF
TGTGCCAGCAGCTTACTTGGGGGGGCCGCTGAAGCTTTCTTT
>NA|NA|TRBV2|TRBJ1-3
CASSEDGYSGNTIYF
TGTGCCAGCAGTGAAGACGGTTACTCTGGAAACACCATATATTTT
>NA|NA|TRBV14|TRBJ2-2
CASSRGVGELFF
TGTGCCAGCAGCCGGGGGGTCGGGGAGCTGTTTTTT
>TRBD1|NA|TRBV5-1|TRBJ2-1
CASSLGQGNEQFF
TGCGCCAGCAGCTTGGGACAGGGAAATGAGCAGTTCTTC
>NA|NA|TRBV28|TRBJ2-1
CASSFGGLDEQFF
TGTGCCAGCAGTTTTGGAGGGCTGGATGAGCAGTTCTTC
>TRBD1|NA|TRBV11-3|TRBJ1-6
CASAGGQGDSPLHF
TGTGCCAGCGCTGGGGGACAGGGTGATTCACCCCTCCACTTT
>NA|NA|TRBV19|TRBJ1-5
CASSMLKNGGLNQPQHF
TGTGCCAGTAGTATGTTAAAGAATGGGGGCCTCAATCAGCCCCAGCATTTT
>TRBD1|NA|TRBV7-2|TRBJ1-5
CASSRGQGFNQPQHF
TGTGCCAGCAGCCGGGGACAGGGGTTCAATCAGCCCCAGCATTTT
>NA|NA|TRBV5-4|TRBJ2-5
CASSPFQETQYF
TGTGCCAGCAGCCCGTTTCAAGAGACCCAGTACTTC
>NA|NA|TRBV21-1|TRBJ1-3
CASSRQGRKNTIYF
TGTGCCAGCAGCCGACAGGGGCGCAAAAACACCATATATTTT